The TCR beta chain under discussion was sequenced for a study of T cells after yellow fever vaccination (dated by TCRdb to the late 2010s). Notes on the research overall: Libraries from fractions with low cell numbers were prepared with the SMART-Seq v4 Ultra Low Input RNA kit. To track T-cell clones before and after primary and booster YFV17D yellow fever vaccination, bulk TCR alpha and beta repertoires were sequenced longitudinally. The cohort comprised two healthy male donors, one aged 18 to 29 and one aged 30 to 40 years. Blood samples were taken at several timepoints before and after primary and secondary immunization, and bulk PBMC replicates and cell subsets were isolated.

The research as a whole found: A small share of clonotypes was detected in both CD4 and CD8 compartments, with the overlap likely arising from convergent recombination. Most clones expanded after primary vaccination were re-detected after the booster (approximately 95% of CD4 and approximately 88% of CD8), suggesting broad memory maintenance. Only a couple of donors were included in the study, so the extent to which the findings can be generalized is limited. Because abundant contaminating clonotypes from the bulk population could be contained in FACS-sorted repertoires, computational filtering was required. Compared with the primary T-cell response, the secondary T-cell response was weaker but faster, peaking on day 5 rather than day 15.

The treatment or condition label here, explained by the study, means: live attenuated yellow fever vaccine strain. A standard Ficoll-Paque protocol was used to isolate PBMCs from peripheral blood. CD4 and CD8 T-cell fractions were isolated with Dynabeads CD4 and CD8 positive selection kits. TriZol was used to extract RNA from bulk PBMCs, CD4 and CD8 fractions, and dextramer-positive and dextramer-negative fractions. The sample holds many counts of this clonotype. Its binding antigen is unknown. The input lacks base qualities; no much larger clone sits a single base away. The cysteine opens and the phenylalanine closes a CDR3 of 11 amino acids. Solely the CDR3 DNA is kept, with 33 bases framed from the first base. CDR1 is given as MGHDK and CDR2 as SYGVNS, both from the germline V gene. Trimming removed 6 bases from V and 1 base from J, leaving 3 bases between the germline ends. Sequencing relied on an Illumina NovaSeq 6000. TCR cDNA was made using 5'RACE template switching, a step that added a universal primer site and unique molecular identifiers. Priming for cDNA synthesis came from both the TCR alpha and TCR beta constant segments. Libraries were amplified in two PCR steps, with sample barcodes and sequencing adapters added in the second step. Sequencing of the libraries was done on either Illumina HiSeq 2500 (2x100 bp) or NovaSeq (2x150 bp). The study's processing was this. MIGEC handled demultiplexing of reads and collapsing into UMI consensus sequences, while MiXCR performed V(D)J alignment. Vaccine-responding clonotypes were identified with edgeR using replicate PBMC samples, with FDR below 0.01 and a log2 fold change above 5 up to day 15 being required. Each bulk clonotype received a CD4 or CD8 identity based on whether the sequenced CD4 or CD8 repertoire contained that clonotype at higher abundance. TCRdb reanalyzed the raw reads on its own, using fastp at Q25 for trimming and MiXCR for clone calling, and kept in-frame beta chains. Entries are consolidated by CDR3 protein sequence, retaining the most common genes and DNA. What appears here as the V and J calls and clone size reflects TCRdb's work, not the paper's. A total of about 320,000 distinct CDR3 sequences appear in this sample, around 10% of them only once. Together, the top ten hold about 3% of the sample.

The material was CD4+ T cells sorted from PBMCs, obtained 45 days after the yellow fever booster vaccination. This sequence originates from a man between 18 and 35 years old who received the YFV17D yellow fever vaccine. The chain links TRBV25-1 with TRBJ1-1, with no reliable assignment of the D segment. In nucleotides, the sequence is TGTGCCAGCAGGCGGAACACTGAAGCTTTCTTT. This codes for CASRRNTEAFF.